This entry is about one T cell receptor (beta chain). Its antigen is not identified. The data were taken from a study of radiotherapy plus CTLA-4 blockade in lung cancer. V gave up 3 bases and J gave up 5 bases; unmatched junction bases: 7. Germline values: CDR1 MGHRA, CDR2 YSYEKL. The CDR3 contains 16 residues. Whole-study findings and limits: The authors reported that early blood T cell clone dynamics, with interferon-beta, best predicted response.

Clones were sequenced by immunoSEQ multiplex PCR, and TCRdb holds only the in-frame ones, with some missing. The repertoire holds 50,000 to 85,000 clones, with around 81% as singletons. The clonotype comes from a human donor with non-small cell lung cancer who had a partial response to radiotherapy plus ipilimumab. Material: peripheral blood, obtained from a patient treated with radiotherapy plus ipilimumab. The V call is TRBV4-1, the J call TRBJ2-5; TRBD2 matches at 12 bases. CDR3 in amino acids: CASSQYLTSGSETQYF. The CDR3 DNA follows: TGCGCCAGCAGCCAGTACTTGACTAGCGGGAGCGAGACCCAGTACTTC.